Detailed here is one T cell receptor (beta chain). Its specificity is not known. Second doses were pooled across both intervals (about 4 or about 12 weeks). Libraries were prepared by immunoSEQ multiplex PCR; TCRdb keeps only in-frame clonotypes and omits some of them. Of over 100,000 clones listed, roughly 87% are singletons. These data are taken from a study of T cell responses to AZD1222 COVID-19 vaccine. Trimming cost V 1 base and J 3 bases; bases outside gene matches: 6. The germline gives CDR1 SGHTA, CDR2 FQGNSA. CDR3 size: 17 residues. Study-wide findings and caveats: Baseline testing showed seropositivity in only a handful of AZD1222 recipients. The peak T cell response came first, and repertoires were sampled only after it. Spike-specific TCR breadth rose after two AZD1222 doses, and depth rose as well.

Here the sequenced sample was peripheral blood, taken 28 days after the second AZD1222 dose. This chain connects TRBV7-2 to TRBJ2-3, with TRBD2 matching 11 bases. The TCR was taken from an adult who received the AZD1222 COVID-19 vaccine. DNA for the CDR3: TGTGCCAGCAGCTTAGATGTACTAGCGGGGGTGACAGATACGCAGTATTTT. The encoded protein is CASSLDVLAGVTDTQYF.